The 8 T cell receptor beta chains given below trace back to one sample, sequenced in a study of OX40 agonist ivuxolimab in advanced cancers. The assay was immunoSEQ multiplex PCR, and TCRdb's table has in-frame clones only and misses some. The data contain over 85,000 clones, 90% of them singletons. The material was CD4+ or CD8+ T cells sorted from blood, obtained in a trial of the OX40 agonist ivuxolimab. The receptors originated from an adult with an advanced solid tumor such as melanoma, head and neck, liver or kidney cancer.

The J gene is TRBJ1-1, the V gene TRBV19; D is unclear. Trimming left V 3 bases short and J 0 bases short, with 11 bases between. CDR3 size: 15 residues. The germline gives CDR1 LNHDA, CDR2 SQIVND (reference sequence). CDR3 DNA sequence: TGTGCCAGTAGTATGGGCCGAGGGATGAACACTGAAGCTTTCTTT. This codes for CASSMGRGMNTEAFF.

The chain has TRBV19 and TRBJ1-5; D is unclear. V lost 3 bases and J lost 4, with 7 bases in between. The CDR3 totals 13 residues. CDR1 and CDR2 (germline): LNHDA, SQIVND (reference sequence). Here the CDR3 DNA reads TGTGCCAGTAGTATGAGTGGTAATCAGCCCCAGCATTTT. Its protein is CASSMSGNQPQHF.

This clone was picked up one time. V is TRBV9 and J is TRBJ2-1, with TRBD2 matching over 11 bases. Trimming cost V 0 bases and J 7 bases; bases outside gene matches: 6. CDR1 SGDLS and CDR2 YYNGEE come from the germline V gene. The CDR3 runs 16 residues. CDR3 nucleotide sequence: TGTGCCAGCAGCGTAGTGGAGACTAGCGGGGATAATGAGCAGTTCTTC. This encodes CASSVVETSGDNEQFF.

This chain links TRBV11-2 with TRBJ2-5, with a tentative D call TRBD1 (7 bases). Germline assignment: CDR1 SGHAT and CDR2 FQNNGV. This CDR3 spans 15 amino acids. V gave up 2 bases and J gave up 4 bases, with 14 bases separating them. The CDR3 DNA is TGTGCCAGCAGCTTAAACCCAGGGGGGAGAGAGACCCAGTACTTC. Protein: CASSLNPGGRETQYF.

The chain has TRBV5-4 and TRBJ2-1, with 8 bases identical to TRBD1. With V trimmed by 4 bases and J by 8 bases, 8 bases remained unmatched. Germline lookup yields CDR1 SGHNT and CDR2 YYREEE (reference sequence). CDR3 length: 14 amino acids. CDR3 sequence (DNA): TGTGCCAGCAGCCAGAAGACAGGGGTCGATGAGCAGTTCTTC. The encoded protein is CASSQKTGVDEQFF.

This chain connects TRBV19 to TRBJ1-5; D perhaps matches TRBD1 (5 bases). The CDR3 covers 15 residues. The ends were cut back, 1 base at V and 2 bases at J, with 9 bases in the middle. Germline lookup yields CDR1 LNHDA and CDR2 SQIVND (reference sequence). CDR3 nucleotide sequence: TGTGCCAGTAGTATAGTTGCGGGGGGCAATCAGCCCCAGCATTTT. Encoded protein: CASSIVAGGNQPQHF.

The chain employs TRBV7-8 and TRBJ2-2; D ambiguous. V was cut by 5 bases and J by 7 bases, with 14 bases left in between. The CDR3 runs 14 residues. Germline V gives CDR1 SGHVS, CDR2 FQNEAQ. The CDR3: CASSPLVASGELFF. CDR3 sequence (DNA): TGTGCCAGCAGCCCGTTAGTGGCCAGCGGGGAGCTGTTTTTT.

The V and J genes are TRBV7-9 and TRBJ2-1; no definite D call. The CDR3 has 10 residues. Trimming took off 5 bases at V and 8 bases at J, with 4 bases between the two ends. Germline V CDR1 and CDR2: SEHNR, FQNEAQ (reference sequence). The CDR3 loop is CASSADEQFF. The CDR3 region has the DNA TGTGCCAGCAGCGCGGATGAGCAGTTCTTC.